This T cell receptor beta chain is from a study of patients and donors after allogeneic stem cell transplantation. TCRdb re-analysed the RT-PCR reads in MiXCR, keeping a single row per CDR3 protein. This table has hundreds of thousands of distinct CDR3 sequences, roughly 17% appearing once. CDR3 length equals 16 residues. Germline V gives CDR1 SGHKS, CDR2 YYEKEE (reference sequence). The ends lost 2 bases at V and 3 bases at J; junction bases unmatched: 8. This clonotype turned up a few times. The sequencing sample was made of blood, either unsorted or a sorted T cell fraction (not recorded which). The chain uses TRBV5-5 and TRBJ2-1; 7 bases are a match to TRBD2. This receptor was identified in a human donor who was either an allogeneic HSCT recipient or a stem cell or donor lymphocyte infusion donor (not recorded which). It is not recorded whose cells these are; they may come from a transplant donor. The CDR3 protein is CASSFGVGTIYNEQFF. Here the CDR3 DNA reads TGTGCCAGCAGCTTTGGGGTAGGGACTATCTACAATGAGCAGTTCTTC.